Shown below are 21 T cell receptor beta chains from a single sample sequenced in a study of blood T cell repertoires in COVID-19. TCRdb's table, derived via immunoSEQ multiplex PCR, lists solely in-frame clones and lacks some. The sample comprises 200,000 or so clones, around 81% of which are singletons, and roughly 3% rests with the top ten. Sequenced: peripheral blood. The receptors were sampled from a woman under 40 who had recovered from COVID-19.

This clone was counted once. The chain has TRBV19 and TRBJ2-1; D is perhaps TRBD1 (6 bases). The CDR3 spans 16 residues. Deletions cut 3 bases from V and 7 bases from J, with 19 bases between. From germline, CDR1 is LNHDA and CDR2 SQIVND (reference sequence). The CDR3 here is CASSILSTGWRNEQFF. CDR3 sequence (DNA): TGTGCCAGTAGTATTCTTTCAACAGGGTGGAGGAATGAGCAGTTCTTC.

The chain is built from TRBV2 and TRBJ1-1; D gene ambiguous. The CDR3 loop spans 12 amino acids. V dropped 6 bases and J dropped 6 bases, with 11 bases sitting between them. Germline V gene data show CDR1 as SNHLY and CDR2 as FYNNEI. The CDR3 protein is CASSDLTAEAFF. The CDR3 DNA reads TGTGCCAGCAGCGACTTAACGGCTGAAGCTTTCTTT.

This clone was counted a few times. V and J are TRBV2 and TRBJ2-5, with no clear D. From germline, CDR1 is SNHLY and CDR2 FYNNEI. Trimming cost V 2 bases and J 2 bases, with 15 bases left between them. The CDR3 consists of 16 residues. CDR3 nucleotides: TGTGCCAGCAGTGAATCCGGCGGAACCTTTCAAGAGACCCAGTACTTC. It translates to CASSESGGTFQETQYF.

The J gene is TRBJ2-7, the V gene TRBV5-4; 13 positions agree with TRBD2. The J call may be wrong; the DNA end is better matched by TRBJ2-5. CDR1 and CDR2 (germline): SGHNT, YYREEE (reference sequence). There are 16 residues in the CDR3. This chain's CDR3 is CASSLGLAGGEETQYF. The CDR3 DNA reads TGTGCCAGCAGCTTGGGACTAGCGGGAGGTGAGGAGACCCAGTACTTC.

V and J are TRBV27 and TRBJ1-1, with a weak D call TRBD1 (5 bases). This CDR3 has 13 amino acids. Germline V gives CDR1 MNHEY, CDR2 SMNVEV (reference sequence). Between the trimmed V and J ends, which lost 4 bases and 0 bases, there was a span of 6 bases. CDR3 region: CASSSTVNTEAFF. The CDR3 nucleotides read TGTGCCAGCAGTTCGACAGTGAACACTGAAGCTTTCTTT.

The rearrangement links TRBV7-3 to TRBJ2-2; tentatively, D is TRBD2 (5 bases). This CDR3 contains 15 residues. Per germline, CDR1 SGHTA and CDR2 FQGTGA. Deletions cut 1 base from V and 6 bases from J, with 12 bases between. CDR3 amino acids: CASSLNPRDSGELFF. The CDR3 DNA is TGTGCCAGCAGCTTAAACCCCCGGGATTCCGGGGAGCTGTTTTTT.

A remark on this clone: Its ends do not fully match the called genes, so a read error is possible. This sample also contains other DNA sequences that code for the same CDR3. The genes are TRBV7-3 and TRBJ2-3; 10 bases fit TRBD2. Germline CDR1 and CDR2: SGHTA and FQGTGA. CDR3 length: 15 residues. Here the CDR3 reads CASSLTSGNTDTQYF. The CDR3 bases are TGTGCCAGCAGCCTAACTAGCGGGAACACAGATACGCAGTATTTT. The full variable domain, rest sourced from reference TRBV7-3 and TRBJ2-3, is GAGVSQTPSNKVTEKGKYVELRCDPISGHTALYWYRQSLGQGPEFLIYFQGTGAADDSGLPNDRFFAVRPEGSVSTLKIQRTERGDSAVYLCASSLTSGNTDTQYFGPGTRLTVL.

The chain combines TRBV2 with TRBJ1-1, with D possibly being TRBD1 (5 bases). V was clipped by 0 bases and J by 6 bases, with 11 bases between them. The CDR3 has 14 residues. Germline assignment: CDR1 SNHLY and CDR2 FYNNEI. The DNA for the CDR3 is TGTGCCAGCAGTGAAGCTTCAGGGCTCGCTGAAGCTTTCTTT. Translation: CASSEASGLAEAFF.

The gene calls are TRBV11-2 and TRBJ2-7; D may be TRBD2 (6 bases). CDR1 and CDR2 from the germline V gene are SGHAT and FQNNGV. The CDR3 length is 13 residues. Trimming removed 0 bases at V and 3 bases at J, with 6 bases between. CDR3 loop: CASSLDGGYEQYF. Here the CDR3 DNA reads TGTGCCAGCAGCTTAGACGGGGGCTACGAGCAGTACTTC.

The chain uses TRBV18 and TRBJ1-1; 9 nucleotides match TRBD1. CDR1 is KGHSH and CDR2 is LQKENI in the germline V gene. With 2 bases clipped from V and 11 bases from J, the junction kept 12 bases outside the gene matches. This CDR3 has 15 residues. CDR3 bases: TGTGCCAGCTCACCAGGACAGGGGCCTTTTCTAGACGCTTTCTTT. Translating it yields CASSPGQGPFLDAFF.

The chain couples TRBV6-1 to TRBJ1-2; no clear D. The V end was cut by 2 bases, the J end by 6 bases, with 10 bases between. The CDR3 length is 13 residues. Germline loops: CDR1 MNHNS, CDR2 SASEGT. CDR3 residues: CASSELSRDGYTF. The CDR3 DNA reads TGTGCCAGCAGTGAACTGAGCCGGGATGGCTACACCTTC.

As concerns this clone: This same CDR3 is encoded by further DNA sequences in the sample. This chain connects TRBV27 to TRBJ1-1; TRBD1 might be the D (6 bases). Looked up from germline, CDR1 is MNHEY and CDR2 is SMNVEV (reference sequence). This CDR3 is built from 13 residues. Trimming stripped 5 bases from V and 1 base from J, with 8 bases between. The chain's CDR3 is CASSLGGNTEAFF. CDR3 DNA sequence: TGTGCCAGCAGTCTAGGGGGGAACACTGAAGCTTTCTTT.

The chain combines TRBV27 with TRBJ2-2, with 14 positions matching TRBD2. This CDR3 spans 18 amino acids. The germline gives CDR1 MNHEY, CDR2 SMNVEV (reference sequence). Trimming cost V 6 bases and J 6 bases; bases outside gene matches: 12. CDR3 protein: CASSNVGLAGDRAGELFF. CDR3 DNA: TGTGCCAGCAGCAACGTGGGACTAGCGGGAGATAGGGCCGGGGAGCTGTTTTTT.

V gene TRBV18 combines with J gene TRBJ2-7; 8 nucleotides match TRBD1. J was trimmed by 2 bases and V by 0 bases; bases with no gene match: 0. The germline V gene encodes CDR1 KGHSH and CDR2 LQKENI. CDR3 length equals 14 residues. This CDR3 reads CASSPPQGAYEQYF. The CDR3 DNA is TGTGCCAGCTCACCACCACAGGGGGCCTACGAGCAGTACTTC. The entire variable domain, with the rest obtained from reference TRBV18 and TRBJ2-7, is as follows: NAGVMQNPRHLVRRRGQEARLRCSPMKGHSHVYWYRQLPEEGLKFMVYLQKENIIDESGMPKERFSAEFPKEGPSILRIQQVVRGDSAAYFCASSPPQGAYEQYFGPGTRLTVT.

The gene calls are TRBV30 and TRBJ1-3; D is unresolved. V gave up 5 bases and J gave up 0 bases, with 5 bases separating them. Germline V gene lookup returns CDR1 GTSNPN and CDR2 SVGIG (reference sequence). The CDR3 spans 12 residues. The CDR3 region has the DNA TGTGCCTGGGACAACTCTGGAAACACCATATATTTT. Amino acid sequence: CAWDNSGNTIYF.

This clone was seen once. The CDR3 region has the DNA TGTGCCAGCAGCGTAGCCTCGAGCTCCTACGAGCAGTACTTC. Residues: CASSVASSSYEQYF. The chain recombines TRBV9 with TRBJ2-7; no clear D. This CDR3 contains 14 residues. Germline values: CDR1 SGDLS, CDR2 YYNGEE. Deletions cut 0 bases from V and 0 bases from J, with 7 bases between.

The chain couples TRBV28 to TRBJ1-1; D is perhaps TRBD1 (6 bases). This CDR3 contains 15 residues. Trimming pared 2 bases from V and 3 bases from J, leaving 13 bases between. Germline V gene lookup returns CDR1 MDHEN and CDR2 SYDVKM. The CDR3 region has the DNA TGTGCCAGCAGTTTACCCACAGGGAAGTACACTGAAGCTTTCTTT. Protein: CASSLPTGKYTEAFF.

The CDR3 is CASSLGRGYEQYF. The DNA for the CDR3 is TGTGCCAGCAGCCTCGGGAGAGGCTACGAGCAGTACTTC. The chain uses TRBV7-3 and TRBJ2-7, with D perhaps TRBD2 (6 bases). In germline, CDR1 is SGHTA, CDR2 FQGTGA. This CDR3 has 13 amino acids. V lost 5 bases and J lost 3, with 11 bases in between. Based on the CDR3 plus reference TRBV7-3 and TRBJ2-7, the full variable domain is GAGVSQTPSNKVTEKGKYVELRCDPISGHTALYWYRQSLGQGPEFLIYFQGTGAADDSGLPNDRFFAVRPEGSVSTLKIQRTERGDSAVYLCASSLGRGYEQYFGPGTRLTVT.

The chain links TRBV14 to TRBJ2-3, with D possibly TRBD2 on 5 matching bases. The germline V and J ends were trimmed by 4 bases and 0 bases, with 14 bases remaining between them. Germline values: CDR1 SGHDN, CDR2 FVKESK. The CDR3 covers 16 residues. The CDR3 protein is CASSPLPGLSTDTQYF. CDR3 nucleotides: TGTGCCAGCAGCCCCCTACCAGGACTCAGCACAGATACGCAGTATTTT. The whole variable domain, filled in from reference TRBV14 and TRBJ2-3, reads EAGVTQFPSHSVIEKGQTVTLRCDPISGHDNLYWYRRVMGKEIKFLLHFVKESKQDESGMPNNRFLAERTGGTYSTLKVQPAELEDSGVYFCASSPLPGLSTDTQYFGPGTRLTVL.

This chain uses TRBV2 with TRBJ2-2; tentatively, D is TRBD2 (6 bases). Between the trimmed V and J ends, which lost 6 bases and 3 bases, there was a span of 11 bases. The CDR3 has 14 residues. Per germline, CDR1 SNHLY and CDR2 FYNNEI. In nucleotides, the CDR3 is TGTGCCAGCAGGCCCGGGACTTACACCGGGGAGCTGTTTTTT. Translated, it gives CASRPGTYTGELFF.

This clone appeared a few times. The chain carries TRBV11-3 and TRBJ2-7, with TRBD1 matching 7 bases. The CDR3 is 12 amino acids. The germline V gene encodes CDR1 SGHNT and CDR2 YENEEA. The V segment lost 11 bases and the J segment 5 bases; nucleotides outside the gene matches: 9. The CDR3 region has the DNA TGTGCCTCCAGACAGGGATGCCACGAGCAGTACTTC. Encoded protein: CASRQGCHEQYF.